A selection of T cell receptor beta chains follows, all from one sample in a study of blood T cells in healthy people across ages. TCRdb reanalysed the 5' RACE reads using MiXCR and keeps one entry per CDR3 protein. Among about 1.1 million distinct CDR3 sequences listed, 35% to 45% were seen once. Sequencing used blood. Receptors originate from a young man in good health. Both conserved end residues are trimmed from each CDR3. A D gene is named only where the DNA matches it firmly.

TRBJ2-5,TRBV10-3,TRBD1,AISPGQGPQETQY
TRBJ1-2,TRBV30,.,AWSQYYGYT
TRBJ1-1,TRBV29-1,.,SVALILVNTEAF
TRBJ2-3,TRBV6-5,.,ASSDSTEGADTQY
TRBJ2-3,TRBV21-1,.,ASKNTLALKSPIADTQY
TRBJ2-3,TRBV7-2,.,ASSLGADITDTQY
TRBJ2-2,TRBV4-3,.,ASSQVQGGELF
TRBJ2-1,TRBV9,.,ASSVDRIYNEQF
TRBJ2-1,TRBV3-1,.,ASSQGGPNNEQF
TRBJ2-1,TRBV3-1,TRBD1,ASSGPGQGSYNEQF
TRBJ1-6,TRBV28,.,ASSLLIRSSYNSPLH
TRBJ1-2,TRBV4-2,.,ASSQEPQGYT
TRBJ2-2,TRBV4-1,.,ASSQAGHTGELF
TRBJ1-4,TRBV7-2,TRBD1,ASSLESGTDATNEKLF
TRBJ1-5,TRBV18,.,ASSLKGDNRPQH
TRBJ2-7,TRBV6-2/TRBV6-3,.,ASRQVSYEQY
TRBJ1-1,TRBV3-1,.,ASSQSGRIEAF
TRBJ2-1,TRBV20-1,.,SAPHSSDEQF
TRBJ2-5,TRBV20-1,TRBD1,SARDHQGVETQY
TRBJ1-5,TRBV10-3,.,AISESPGEDQPQH
TRBJ1-2,TRBV7-2,TRBD1,ASTRDRELYGYT
TRBJ1-2,TRBV5-1,.,ASSPDLGRDYGYT
TRBJ2-1,TRBV20-1,.,SAREGAHEQF
TRBJ2-1,TRBV6-2/TRBV6-3,TRBD1,ASSYIRGSYNEQF
TRBJ2-2,TRBV4-3,.,ASSPTGVGGELF
TRBJ1-1,TRBV2,.,ASSGTRDTKAF
TRBJ2-1,TRBV12-3/TRBV12-4,TRBD2,ASSFSGAYNEQF
TRBJ1-2,TRBV29-1,.,SAPPAPGENGYT
TRBJ2-2,TRBV4-1,TRBD2,ASSPGLAENTGELF
TRBJ2-2,TRBV4-3,.,ASSQGTVNTGELF
TRBJ2-1,TRBV11-2,TRBD1,ASSRTGGRENEQF
TRBJ1-4,TRBV4-2,.,ASSQKRIGVREKLF
TRBJ2-1,TRBV12-3/TRBV12-4,TRBD1,ASSSTIGQGSYNEQF
TRBJ1-4,TRBV20-1,.,SARGINEKLF
TRBJ2-3,TRBV7-2,.,ASSPTDTQY
.,TRBV3-1,TRBD2,ASSPGTSGRGETQY
TRBJ2-1,TRBV4-2,.,ASSQAGPNFGSEQF
TRBJ2-3,TRBV7-2,.,ASSLDHTQY
TRBJ1-1,TRBV7-2,.,ASSLGGGGNTEAF
TRBJ1-1,TRBV10-3,.,AISGQGNTEAF
TRBJ1-2,TRBV12-5,.,ASGLVRGVGYGYT
TRBJ2-2,TRBV4-1,TRBD1,ASRRQGRTGELF
.,TRBV29-1,TRBD2,SVVARSGVYNEQY
TRBJ2-1,TRBV4-2,TRBD1,ASSPMWDSLNEQF
TRBJ2-1,TRBV5-1,TRBD1,ASSLQILTGNGNEQF
TRBJ2-3,TRBV5-1,TRBD2,ASSSGGLSTDTQY
TRBJ2-5,TRBV29-1,TRBD1,SLWTGGIGETQY
TRBJ2-7,TRBV18,.,ASSPPAGAYEQY
TRBJ2-5,TRBV28,TRBD1,ASTLTGEWETQY
TRBJ2-6,TRBV20-1,TRBD2,SASGTPTRYSGANVLT
TRBJ1-1,TRBV5-1,.,ASSWLGQNTEAF
TRBJ2-1,TRBV12-3/TRBV12-4,.,ASSPDRISYNEQF
TRBJ1-5,TRBV18,.,ASSPIGHNCPQH
TRBJ2-2,TRBV10-3,.,AISGQVDSSGELF
TRBJ1-2,TRBV6-2/TRBV6-3,.,ASSYSGVLDGYT
TRBJ1-5,TRBV28,.,ASRRASNQPQH
TRBJ2-7,TRBV29-1,TRBD1,SAGQGGPYEQY
TRBJ2-5,TRBV4-3,.,ASSQDRQGLLY
TRBJ2-3,TRBV4-2,.,ASSHPEQSSTDTQY
TRBJ1-2,TRBV9,TRBD1,ASNTGQGDGYT